A selection of T cell receptor beta chains follows, all from one sample in a study of post-analysis software for immune sequencing data. TCRdb used MiXCR to reprocess the PCR reads, holding one entry per CDR3 protein. The repertoire has roughly 700,000 distinct CDR3 sequences, about 32% of them found once; the top ten carry 0.5% to 0.6%. The sequenced material came from blood. These receptors were obtained from a girl under 18 with multiple sclerosis. Both conserved end residues are part of each CDR3. The order of the fields is J gene, D gene, clone size, V gene, CDR3 DNA, CDR3 protein. D genes are given only for firm matches. Expanded clones get a size class; other rows say once, few or many, or leave the size out.

j_call: TRBJ2-5
d_call: TRBD2
clone_size: NA
v_call: TRBV9
cdr3_nt: TGTGCCAGCAGCATGAGCGGGAGGATCAGAGAGACCCAGTACTTC
cdr3_aa: CASSMSGRIRETQYF

j_call: TRBJ1-5
d_call: NA
clone_size: few
v_call: TRBV6-1
cdr3_nt: TGTGCCAGCAGTCCCGGGGCCGCGTATCCGGTCCCCCAGCATTTT
cdr3_aa: CASSPGAAYPVPQHF

j_call: TRBJ2-4
d_call: NA
clone_size: NA
v_call: TRBV5-1
cdr3_nt: TGCGCCAGCAGCCCAGTCGGAGGGCCAAATATTCAGTACTTC
cdr3_aa: CASSPVGGPNIQYF

j_call: TRBJ2-7
d_call: NA
clone_size: few
v_call: TRBV20-1
cdr3_nt: TGCAGTGCTGAGGGGACTTCCGCCTACGAGCAGTACTTC
cdr3_aa: CSAEGTSAYEQYF

j_call: TRBJ2-3
d_call: TRBD1
clone_size: few
v_call: TRBV5-1
cdr3_nt: TGCGCCAGCCGAGGGACAGGGAGCACAGATACGCAGTATTTT
cdr3_aa: CASRGTGSTDTQYF

j_call: TRBJ2-5
d_call: TRBD2
clone_size: NA
v_call: TRBV28
cdr3_nt: TGTGCCAGCAGTCCTCGGAGACTAGCGGGAGACAAGTACCAAGAGACCCAGTACTTC
cdr3_aa: CASSPRRLAGDKYQETQYF

j_call: TRBJ2-1
d_call: NA
clone_size: few
v_call: TRBV29-1
cdr3_nt: TGCAGCGTTGAAGGCGCTAGCGGAAATAGAGGGGGTGAGCAGTTCTTC
cdr3_aa: CSVEGASGNRGGEQFF

j_call: TRBJ1-2
d_call: NA
clone_size: few
v_call: TRBV5-1
cdr3_nt: TGCGCCAGCAGCGGTCTGGGACGGGGGAGCTATGGCTACACCTTC
cdr3_aa: CASSGLGRGSYGYTF

j_call: TRBJ2-7
d_call: NA
clone_size: NA
v_call: TRBV9
cdr3_nt: TGTGCCAGCAGTATACAGGTCAGCTACGAGCAGTACTTC
cdr3_aa: CASSIQVSYEQYF

j_call: TRBJ2-1
d_call: TRBD2
clone_size: NA
v_call: TRBV12-3/TRBV12-4
cdr3_nt: TGTGCCAGCAGTCCCACACTAGCGGCAAGCTCCTACAATGAGCAGTTCTTC
cdr3_aa: CASSPTLAASSYNEQFF

j_call: TRBJ2-5
d_call: NA
clone_size: NA
v_call: TRBV11-2
cdr3_nt: TGTGCCAGCAGCGCCTCGACAGGCCCCCAAGAGACCCAGTACTTC
cdr3_aa: CASSASTGPQETQYF

j_call: TRBJ2-1
d_call: NA
clone_size: NA
v_call: TRBV20-1
cdr3_nt: TGCAGTGCTGCTAGGAGCTCCTACAATGAGCAGTTCTTC
cdr3_aa: CSAARSSYNEQFF

j_call: TRBJ2-7
d_call: NA
clone_size: few
v_call: TRBV28
cdr3_nt: TGTGCCAGCAGTTTACAGGGAATCCACTACGAGCAGTACTTC
cdr3_aa: CASSLQGIHYEQYF

j_call: TRBJ2-1
d_call: NA
clone_size: few
v_call: TRBV20-1
cdr3_nt: TGCAGACCCTCCGGCGGGCAGAATGAGCAGTTCTTC
cdr3_aa: CRPSGGQNEQFF

j_call: TRBJ2-3
d_call: NA
clone_size: few
v_call: TRBV9
cdr3_nt: TGTGCCAGCAGCGTAGAGTCCTCCGTTCGGGTGGATACGCAGTATTTT
cdr3_aa: CASSVESSVRVDTQYF

j_call: TRBJ2-1
d_call: NA
clone_size: NA
v_call: TRBV6-2/TRBV6-3
cdr3_nt: TGTGCCAGCAGGGAGATACTAGGAACTTGGGATAACAATGAGCAGTTCTTC
cdr3_aa: CASREILGTWDNNEQFF

j_call: TRBJ2-1
d_call: TRBD2
clone_size: many
v_call: TRBV7-7
cdr3_nt: TGTGCTAGCAGCTTAGATAACCGGGAGGGTGAGCAGTTCTTC
cdr3_aa: CASSLDNREGEQFF

j_call: TRBJ1-2
d_call: NA
clone_size: few
v_call: TRBV7-2
cdr3_nt: TGTGCCAGCAGCCCCTCCGGGGGGCCCTATGGCTACACCTTC
cdr3_aa: CASSPSGGPYGYTF

j_call: TRBJ2-1
d_call: TRBD1
clone_size: few
v_call: TRBV10-3
cdr3_nt: TGTGCCATCAGTGGCGCAGGGGGCTCGAATGAGCAGTTCTTC
cdr3_aa: CAISGAGGSNEQFF

j_call: TRBJ1-6
d_call: NA
clone_size: many
v_call: TRBV5-6
cdr3_nt: TGTGCCAGCAGCCCGGGGGGCGCCTATAATTCACCCCTCCACTTT
cdr3_aa: CASSPGGAYNSPLHF

j_call: TRBJ2-1
d_call: NA
clone_size: NA
v_call: TRBV15
cdr3_nt: TGTGCCACCAGCAGAGAGGGGAACCACAATGAGCAGTTCTTC
cdr3_aa: CATSREGNHNEQFF

j_call: TRBJ2-7
d_call: TRBD2
clone_size: few
v_call: TRBV3-1
cdr3_nt: TGTGCCAGCAGCCGGAAGCGGGAGGCATACGAGCAGTACTTC
cdr3_aa: CASSRKREAYEQYF

j_call: TRBJ2-3
d_call: TRBD2
clone_size: NA
v_call: TRBV29-1
cdr3_nt: TGCAGCGTTTGGGCTAGCGGACCTCTTAGCACAGATACGCAGTATTTT
cdr3_aa: CSVWASGPLSTDTQYF

j_call: TRBJ1-1
d_call: NA
clone_size: NA
v_call: TRBV20-1
cdr3_nt: TGCAGTGCCCAGTTGAACACTGAAGCTTTCTTT
cdr3_aa: CSAQLNTEAFF

j_call: TRBJ2-2
d_call: TRBD1
clone_size: NA
v_call: TRBV3-1
cdr3_nt: TGTGCCAGCAGCCAATACGCGACAGGGGGTCGTCCCGGGGAGCTGTTTTTT
cdr3_aa: CASSQYATGGRPGELFF

j_call: TRBJ2-3
d_call: NA
clone_size: NA
v_call: TRBV10-2
cdr3_nt: TGCGCCAGCAGTGAGTTGAGGGTTGAGCGGCAGAGCGCAGATACGCAGTATTTT
cdr3_aa: CASSELRVERQSADTQYF

j_call: TRBJ2-7
d_call: NA
clone_size: NA
v_call: TRBV14
cdr3_nt: TGTGCCAGCAGCCTGCGACCTGCCTATGAGCAGTACTTC
cdr3_aa: CASSLRPAYEQYF

j_call: TRBJ2-3
d_call: TRBD2
clone_size: few
v_call: TRBV4-1
cdr3_nt: TGCGCCAGCAGCCAAGATCCAGCGGGGGGCCTGAGGGATACGCAGTATTTT
cdr3_aa: CASSQDPAGGLRDTQYF

j_call: TRBJ2-7
d_call: TRBD1
clone_size: NA
v_call: TRBV20-1
cdr3_nt: TGCAGTGCTGGGACAGGGGAAGCCTACGAGCAGTACTTC
cdr3_aa: CSAGTGEAYEQYF

j_call: TRBJ2-3
d_call: NA
clone_size: NA
v_call: TRBV12-3/TRBV12-4
cdr3_nt: TGTGCCAGCACCTTCATACTTGGCGGGGCGCCCACAGATACGCAGTATTTT
cdr3_aa: CASTFILGGAPTDTQYF